The 26 T cell receptor beta chains listed next were all sequenced from one sample in a study of blood T cell repertoires in COVID-19. Data came from immunoSEQ multiplex PCR; TCRdb stores just in-frame clones and leaves some out. This table has 200,000 to 300,000 clones, about 80% appearing once. The sample taken for sequencing was peripheral blood. The receptors stem from a human donor in a cohort sampled during active COVID-19.

The V call is TRBV28, the J call TRBJ1-2, with D maybe TRBD1 (6 bases). Deletions cut 9 bases from V and 7 bases from J, with 15 bases between. The CDR3 has 12 amino acids. Germline V gene sequence: CDR1 MDHEN, CDR2 SYDVKM. The CDR3 sequence is CASLQGQFGYTF. The CDR3 coding sequence is TGTGCCAGTTTACAGGGTCAGTTTGGCTACACCTTC.

V gene TRBV6-2 or TRBV6-3 combines with J gene TRBJ1-3; TRBD1 might be the D (6 bases). The CDR3 is 15 amino acids. CDR1 is MNHEY and CDR2 is SVGEGT in the germline V gene. Trimming left V 5 bases short and J 0 bases short, with 11 bases between. The CDR3: CASSPGTPSGNTIYF. As DNA, the CDR3 is TGTGCCAGCAGTCCCGGGACACCCTCTGGAAACACCATATATTTT.

The DNA for the CDR3 is TGTGCCAGCAGCTTAATATACAGGGGTAATGAAAAACTGTTTTTT. Protein: CASSLIYRGNEKLFF. The chain carries TRBV7-2 and TRBJ1-4; 7 bases map to TRBD1. The germline CDR1 and CDR2 sequences are SGHTA and FQGNSA. J gave up 4 bases and V 2 bases, and 4 bases lay outside the gene matches. The CDR3 contains 15 residues.

CDR3 loop: CASSYKVPGYGYTF. The CDR3 DNA reads TGTGCCAGCAGTTACAAAGTCCCGGGGTATGGCTACACCTTC. This chain uses TRBV6-5 with TRBJ1-2; D is unclear. The CDR3 runs to 14 residues. Trimming took off 2 bases at V and 5 bases at J, with 12 bases between the two ends. Germline assignment: CDR1 MNHEY and CDR2 SVGAGI.

The gene calls are TRBV15 and TRBJ2-1; TRBD1 is a possible D gene (5 bases). V lost 5 bases to trimming and J lost 4 bases, with 12 bases between them. Germline-derived CDR1 and CDR2 are LNHNV and YYDKDF (reference sequence). The CDR3 has 14 amino acids. DNA of the CDR3: TGTGCCACCAGCCGGCGACAGACTTACAATGAGCAGTTCTTC. Amino acid sequence: CATSRRQTYNEQFF.

V gene TRBV11-2 combines with J gene TRBJ2-3, with D perhaps matching TRBD2 (6 bases). The CDR3 runs 10 residues. The V gene's germline CDR1 is SGHAT and CDR2 FQNNGV. The CDR3 region is CGVGSSTQYF. The CDR3 DNA follows: TGTGGTGTCGGGAGTTCGACGCAGTATTTT. Variable domain in full (rest from reference TRBV11-2 and TRBJ2-3): EAGVAQSPRYKIIEKRQSVAFWCNPISGHATLYWYQQILGQGPKLLIQFQNNGVVDDSQLPKDRFSAERLKGVDSTLKIQPAKLEDSAVYLCGVGSSTQYFGPGTRLTVL.

The chain links TRBV24-1 to TRBJ2-7; D is ambiguous. Germline lookup yields CDR1 KGHDR and CDR2 SFDVKD. The CDR3 length is 13 residues. The ends were cut back, 5 bases at V and 4 bases at J, with 11 bases in the middle. The CDR3 is CATSGAVGYEQYF. CDR3 sequence (DNA): TGTGCCACCAGTGGGGCCGTTGGGTACGAGCAGTACTTC.

CDR3 protein: CASSHPPWRGATPRGSHYTGELFF. The CDR3 DNA reads TGTGCCAGCAGCCATCCTCCTTGGCGGGGGGCCACACCGAGGGGATCACACTACACCGGGGAGCTGTTTTTT. The chain carries TRBV3-1 (or the pseudogene TRBV3-2) and TRBJ2-2; TRBD2 matches 8 bases. J gave up 3 bases and V 3 bases, and 30 bases lay outside the gene matches. The V gene's germline CDR1 is LGHDT and CDR2 YNNKEL (reference sequence). The CDR3 spans 24 residues.

The chain links TRBV5-4 to TRBJ2-2, with 8 bases fitting TRBD2. The CDR3 spans 16 residues. Trimming at V came to 0 bases and at J to 0 bases, leaving 1 base not matched to a gene. Germline assignment: CDR1 SGHNT and CDR2 YYREEE (reference sequence). The CDR3 region is CASSLGAGANTGELFF. CDR3 nucleotide sequence: TGTGCCAGCAGCTTGGGAGCGGGGGCGAACACCGGGGAGCTGTTTTTT. The whole variable domain, filled in from reference TRBV5-4 and TRBJ2-2, reads ETGVTQSPTHLIKTRGQQVTLRCSSQSGHNTVSWYQQALGQGPQFIFQYYREEENGRGNFPPRFSGLQFPNYSSELNVNALELDDSALYLCASSLGAGANTGELFFGEGSRLTVL.

The gene calls are TRBV4-1 and TRBJ2-7; 13 nucleotides match TRBD2. Trimming cost V 2 bases and J 4 bases; bases outside gene matches: 5. Germline values: CDR1 MGHRA, CDR2 YSYEKL. The CDR3 has 16 residues. The CDR3 reads CASSQQLAGGLYEQYF. DNA of the CDR3: TGCGCCAGCAGCCAACAACTAGCGGGAGGGTTATACGAGCAGTACTTC.

This chain links TRBV4-1 with TRBJ1-2, with 7 nucleotides matching TRBD1. Trimming at V came to 1 base and at J to 3 bases, leaving 2 bases not matched to a gene. The length of the CDR3 is 14 residues. Germline values: CDR1 MGHRA, CDR2 YSYEKL. For the CDR3, the DNA is TGCGCCAGCAGCCAAGGGACAGGTCACTATGGCTACACCTTC. Amino acid sequence: CASSQGTGHYGYTF.

V gene TRBV3-1 (or the pseudogene TRBV3-2) combines with J gene TRBJ1-2, with TRBD1 identical over 8 bases. Unmatched junction bases numbered 7, after V lost 0 bases and J lost 4 bases. CDR3 length equals 16 residues. Germline V gene sequence: CDR1 LGHDT, CDR2 YNNKEL (reference sequence). The CDR3 coding sequence is TGTGCCAGCAGCCAAGACTCGGCAGGGGGCATCTATGGCTACACCTTC. Amino acids: CASSQDSAGGIYGYTF.

The chain links TRBV2 to TRBJ1-5, with D uncertain. The germline V and J ends were trimmed by 3 bases and 3 bases, with 15 bases remaining between them. Germline assignment: CDR1 SNHLY and CDR2 FYNNEI. The CDR3 extends over 16 amino acids. The CDR3 here is CASSDWSATPNQPQHF. The CDR3 bases are TGTGCCAGCAGTGATTGGAGTGCCACCCCCAATCAGCCCCAGCATTTT.

This clone appeared a single time. At one end the junction does not follow the germline gene, possibly because of a read error. The chain couples TRBV7-7 to TRBJ1-1; D remains unclear. CDR1 and CDR2 from the germline V gene are SSHAT and FNYEAQ (reference sequence). The CDR3 covers 14 residues. CDR3 bases: TGTGCTAGCAGCTTAGTCTATGGTAGCACTGAAGCTTTCTTT. Its translation: CASSLVYGSTEAFF.

The chain has TRBV10-2 and TRBJ1-2; the match to TRBD1 covers 10 bases. After removal of 6 bases from V and 7 bases from J, the junction contained 14 bases not matched to a gene. The CDR3 has 16 residues. Germline V CDR1 and CDR2: WSHSY, SAAADI. CDR3 bases: TGCGCCAGCAGGATGACCGGGACAGGGGCCAAGGGTGGCTACACCTTC. This gives the protein CASRMTGTGAKGGYTF.

The chain has TRBV7-9 and TRBJ2-6, with 7 nucleotides matching TRBD1. The ends lost 5 bases at V and 5 bases at J; junction bases unmatched: 12. CDR1 is SEHNR, CDR2 FQNEAQ, per germline (reference sequence). The CDR3 is 17 residues long. This CDR3 is CASSLGTAPLRANVLTF. CDR3 DNA: TGTGCCAGCAGCCTAGGGACAGCCCCGCTCAGGGCCAACGTCCTGACTTTC.

In its sample, this clone was seen once. The gene calls are TRBV5-1 and TRBJ2-7, with D possibly being TRBD1 (6 bases). V shed 4 bases and J shed 9 bases, with 20 bases lying between them. There are 14 residues in the CDR3. Germline V lookup: CDR1 SGHRS, CDR2 YFSETQ. The CDR3 protein is CASSPRDIAIGQYF. The CDR3, as DNA: TGCGCCAGCAGCCCGAGGGACATCGCGATAGGGCAGTACTTC.

DNA of the CDR3: TGTGCCAGCTCACCACCGGGACAGGGTCTCTACGAGCAGTACTTC. Its translation: CASSPPGQGLYEQYF. V is TRBV18 and J is TRBJ2-7; 9 bases are shared with TRBD1. Trimming removed 0 bases from V and 3 bases from J; junction bases left unmatched: 3. Germline V lookup: CDR1 KGHSH, CDR2 LQKENI. This CDR3 contains 15 residues.

V and J are TRBV11-2 and TRBJ2-7, with D perhaps TRBD2 (6 bases). Germline assignment: CDR1 SGHAT and CDR2 FQNNGV. This CDR3 contains 11 residues. The ends were cut back, 6 bases at V and 5 bases at J, with 8 bases in the middle. This CDR3 is CASSGTHEQYF. DNA for the CDR3: TGTGCCAGCAGTGGGACTCACGAGCAGTACTTC.

The V call is TRBV6-6, the J call TRBJ2-7; 10 bases line up with TRBD1. The V gene's germline CDR1 is MNHNY and CDR2 SVGAGI (reference sequence). This CDR3 spans 12 amino acids. After removal of 8 bases from V and 3 bases from J, the junction contained 1 base not matched to a gene. Written as DNA, the CDR3 is TGTGCCAGCGGACAGGGGGTCTACGAGCAGTACTTC. Translation: CASGQGVYEQYF.

The chain links TRBV4-3 to TRBJ2-6; a possible D gene is TRBD2 (5 bases). The CDR3 covers 14 residues. Trimming removed 4 bases at V and 4 bases at J, with 8 bases between. Germline CDR1 LGHNA, CDR2 YSLEER. The CDR3 region has the DNA TGCGCCAGCAGCCTAACTAGGGGGGCCAACGTCCTGACTTTC. This codes for CASSLTRGANVLTF.

Comment on this clone: Other DNA sequences of this sample code for an identical CDR3. V and J are TRBV11-3 and TRBJ2-1, with 7 bases aligning to TRBD2. Trimming took 8 bases from V and 3 from J; bases not matched to a gene: 7. Germline CDR1 reads SGHNT; CDR2 reads YENEEA. The CDR3 has 14 amino acids. The CDR3 DNA is TGTGCCAGCTCCCCCGGGACTAACTACAATGAGCAGTTCTTC. Its translation is CASSPGTNYNEQFF.

V gene TRBV5-1 combines with J gene TRBJ1-2; D is unclear. The V gene lost 2 bases and the J gene lost 2 bases, with 7 bases spanning the gap. Germline values: CDR1 SGHRS, CDR2 YFSETQ. The CDR3 consists of 13 residues. The CDR3: CASSFGNNYGYTF. For the CDR3, the DNA is TGCGCCAGCAGCTTTGGCAACAACTATGGCTACACCTTC.

This clone came up once. V and J are TRBV11-1 and TRBJ2-7, with TRBD2 as a possible D gene (5 bases). CDR1 is SGHAT, CDR2 FQDESV, per germline (reference sequence). V dropped 5 bases and J dropped 2 bases, with 19 bases sitting between them. This CDR3 has 16 residues. The CDR3 sequence is CASSQGLDLLAYEQYF. For the CDR3, the DNA is TGTGCCAGCAGCCAAGGACTGGACTTACTGGCCTACGAGCAGTACTTC. The variable domain in full, with the rest retrieved from reference TRBV11-1 and TRBJ2-7, is EAEVAQSPRYKITEKSQAVAFWCDPISGHATLYWYRQILGQGPELLVQFQDESVVDDSQLPKDRFSAERLKGVDSTLKIQPAELGDSAMYLCASSQGLDLLAYEQYFGPGTRLTVT.

This chain connects TRBV5-1 to TRBJ2-1, with TRBD1 matching over 12 bases. This CDR3 is 15 amino acids long. CDR1 and CDR2 from the germline V gene are SGHRS and YFSETQ. Trimming at V came to 4 bases and at J to 8 bases, leaving 7 bases not matched to a gene. CDR3 sequence reads: CASSLGQGAFDEQFF. Here the CDR3 DNA reads TGCGCCAGCAGCCTGGGACAGGGGGCTTTCGATGAGCAGTTCTTC.

The CDR3 DNA sequence: TGTGCCAGTAGCAAAAACCCCGCGGACAGGGTCAACTATGGCTACACCTTC. Amino acid sequence: CASSKNPADRVNYGYTF. The chain employs TRBV19 and TRBJ1-2; 8 bases fit TRBD1. CDR1 LNHDA and CDR2 SQIVND come from the germline V gene (reference sequence). The CDR3 is made up of 17 amino acids. V trimming: 6 bases; J trimming: 2 bases; junction bases outside the gene matches: 14.